This TCR beta chain was recovered during a study of T-cell memory formation after mild COVID-19. From germline, CDR1 is LNHDA and CDR2 SQIVND (reference sequence). The CDR3 length is 15 residues. The V end was cut by 2 bases, the J end by 1 base, with 9 bases between. Barcoded TCR alpha and TCR beta cDNA libraries with UMIs came from 5'RACE using constant-segment primers. TCRdb re-analysed the 5' RACE reads in MiXCR, keeping a single row per CDR3 protein. The data show about half a million distinct CDR3 sequences, 18% seen once. This TCR came from an adult woman who had mild COVID-19 (a few samples of this study predate the infection). Cell type and time point are not known. The chain is built from TRBV19 and TRBJ2-1, with a tentative D call TRBD1 (5 bases). The sequenced sample consisted of PBMCs or a T cell subset sorted from them (not recorded which). CDR3 nucleotides: TGTGCCAGTAGTATAAGTGCAGGGTCCTACAATGAGCAGTTCTTC. Protein: CASSISAGSYNEQFF. Variable domain in full (rest from reference TRBV19 and TRBJ2-1): DGGITQSPKYLFRKEGQNVTLSCEQNLNHDAMYWYRQDPGQGLRLIYYSQIVNDFQKGDIAEGYSVSREKKESFPLTVTSAQKNPTAFYLCASSISAGSYNEQFFGPGTRLTVL.